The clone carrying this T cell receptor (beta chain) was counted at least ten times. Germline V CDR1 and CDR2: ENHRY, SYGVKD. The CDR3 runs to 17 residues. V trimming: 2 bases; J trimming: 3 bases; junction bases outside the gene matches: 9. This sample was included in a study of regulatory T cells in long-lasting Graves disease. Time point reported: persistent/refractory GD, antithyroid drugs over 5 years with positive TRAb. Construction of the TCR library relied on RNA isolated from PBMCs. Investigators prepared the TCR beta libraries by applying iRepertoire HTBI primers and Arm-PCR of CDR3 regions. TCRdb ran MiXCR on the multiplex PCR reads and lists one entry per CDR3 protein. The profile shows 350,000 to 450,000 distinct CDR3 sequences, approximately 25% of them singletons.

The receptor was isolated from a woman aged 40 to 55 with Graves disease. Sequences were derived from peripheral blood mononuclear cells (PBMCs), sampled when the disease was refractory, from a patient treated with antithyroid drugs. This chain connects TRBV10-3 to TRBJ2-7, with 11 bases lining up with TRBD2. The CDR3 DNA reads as TGTGCCATCAGTGAGGTTGTTGCTAGCGGGAGGTTCTACGAGCAGTACTTC. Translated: CAISEVVASGRFYEQYF.